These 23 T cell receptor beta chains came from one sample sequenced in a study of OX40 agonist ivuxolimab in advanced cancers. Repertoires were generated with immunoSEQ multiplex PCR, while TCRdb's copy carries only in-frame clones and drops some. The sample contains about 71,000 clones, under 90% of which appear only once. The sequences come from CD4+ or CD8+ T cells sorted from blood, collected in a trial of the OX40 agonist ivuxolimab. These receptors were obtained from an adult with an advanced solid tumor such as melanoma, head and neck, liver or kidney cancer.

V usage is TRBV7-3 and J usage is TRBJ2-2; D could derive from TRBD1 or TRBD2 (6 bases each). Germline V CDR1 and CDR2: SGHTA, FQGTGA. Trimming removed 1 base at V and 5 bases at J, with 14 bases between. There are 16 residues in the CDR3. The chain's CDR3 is CASSLIGQGRTGELFF. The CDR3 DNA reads TGTGCCAGCAGCTTAATCGGGCAGGGGAGGACCGGGGAGCTGTTTTTT.

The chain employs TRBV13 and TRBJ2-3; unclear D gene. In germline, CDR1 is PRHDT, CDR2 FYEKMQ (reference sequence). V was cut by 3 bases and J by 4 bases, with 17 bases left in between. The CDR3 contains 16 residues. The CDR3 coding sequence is TGTGCCAGCAGCTTTCGGCAGCCGGATGAACCAGATACGCAGTATTTT. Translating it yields CASSFRQPDEPDTQYF.

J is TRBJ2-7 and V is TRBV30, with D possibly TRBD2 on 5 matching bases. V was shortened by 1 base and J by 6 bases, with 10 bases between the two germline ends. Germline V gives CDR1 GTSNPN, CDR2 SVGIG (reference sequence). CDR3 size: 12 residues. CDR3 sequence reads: CAWSATRGEQYF. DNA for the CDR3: TGTGCCTGGAGTGCCACTCGGGGCGAGCAGTACTTC.

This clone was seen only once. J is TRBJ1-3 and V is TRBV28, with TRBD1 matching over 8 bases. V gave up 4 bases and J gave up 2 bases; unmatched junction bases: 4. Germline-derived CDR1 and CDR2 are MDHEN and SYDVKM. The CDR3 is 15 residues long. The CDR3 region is CASSSTGEPGNTIYF. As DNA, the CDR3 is TGTGCCAGCAGTTCGACAGGGGAACCTGGAAACACCATATATTTT.

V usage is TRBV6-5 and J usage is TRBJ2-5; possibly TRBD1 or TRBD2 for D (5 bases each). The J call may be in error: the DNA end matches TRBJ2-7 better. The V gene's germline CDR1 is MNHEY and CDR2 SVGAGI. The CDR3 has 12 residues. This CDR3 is CASRDDSYEQYF. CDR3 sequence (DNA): TGTGCCAGCCGGGACGACTCCTACGAGCAGTACTTC.

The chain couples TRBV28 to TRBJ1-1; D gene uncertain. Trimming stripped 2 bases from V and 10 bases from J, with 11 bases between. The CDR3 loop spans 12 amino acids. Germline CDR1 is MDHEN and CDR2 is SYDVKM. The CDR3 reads CASSLIGLGAFF. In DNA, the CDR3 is TGTGCCAGCAGTTTAATAGGGTTGGGAGCTTTCTTT.

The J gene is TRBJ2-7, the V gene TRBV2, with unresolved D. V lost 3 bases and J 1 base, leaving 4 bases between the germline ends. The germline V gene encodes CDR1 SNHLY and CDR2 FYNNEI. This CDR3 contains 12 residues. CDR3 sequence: CASSDASYEQYV. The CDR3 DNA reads TGTGCCAGCAGTGATGCATCCTACGAGCAGTACGTC.

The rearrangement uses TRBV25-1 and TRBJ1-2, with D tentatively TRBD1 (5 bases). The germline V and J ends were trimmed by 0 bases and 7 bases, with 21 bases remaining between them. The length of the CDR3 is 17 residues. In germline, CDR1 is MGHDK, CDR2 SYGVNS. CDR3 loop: CASSEYGVWQGHGGYTF. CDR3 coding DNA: TGTGCCAGCAGTGAATATGGAGTATGGCAGGGTCATGGTGGCTACACCTTC.

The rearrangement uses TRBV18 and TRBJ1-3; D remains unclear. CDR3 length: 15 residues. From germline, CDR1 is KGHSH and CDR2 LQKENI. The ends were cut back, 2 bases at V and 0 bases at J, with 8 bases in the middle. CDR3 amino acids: CASSPTAFSGNTIYF. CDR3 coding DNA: TGTGCCAGCTCACCAACAGCCTTCTCTGGAAACACCATATATTTT.

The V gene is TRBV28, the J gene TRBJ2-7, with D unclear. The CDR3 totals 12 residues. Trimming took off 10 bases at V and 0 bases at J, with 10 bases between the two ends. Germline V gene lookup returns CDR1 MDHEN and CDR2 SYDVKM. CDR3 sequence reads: CAIQASSYEQYV. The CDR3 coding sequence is TGTGCCATCCAGGCCAGCTCCTACGAGCAGTACGTC.

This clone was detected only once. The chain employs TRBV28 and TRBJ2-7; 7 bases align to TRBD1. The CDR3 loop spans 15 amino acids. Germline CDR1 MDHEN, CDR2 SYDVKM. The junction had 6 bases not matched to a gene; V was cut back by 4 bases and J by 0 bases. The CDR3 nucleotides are TGTGCCAGCAGTTCGACAGGGTTGAGCTCCTACGAGCAGTACGTC. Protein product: CASSSTGLSSYEQYV.

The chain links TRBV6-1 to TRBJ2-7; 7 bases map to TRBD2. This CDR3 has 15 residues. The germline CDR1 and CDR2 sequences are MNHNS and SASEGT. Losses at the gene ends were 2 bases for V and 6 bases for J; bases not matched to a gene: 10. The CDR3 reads CASSESSAGRAEQYV. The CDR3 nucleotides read TGTGCCAGCAGTGAATCGTCGGCAGGGAGGGCCGAGCAGTACGTC.

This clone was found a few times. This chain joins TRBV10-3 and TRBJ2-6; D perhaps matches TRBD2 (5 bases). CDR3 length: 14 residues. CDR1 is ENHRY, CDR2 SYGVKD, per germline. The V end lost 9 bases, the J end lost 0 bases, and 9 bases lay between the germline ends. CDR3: CAIRDSSGANVLTF. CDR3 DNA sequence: TGTGCCATTCGGGATAGCTCTGGGGCCAACGTCCTGACTTTC.

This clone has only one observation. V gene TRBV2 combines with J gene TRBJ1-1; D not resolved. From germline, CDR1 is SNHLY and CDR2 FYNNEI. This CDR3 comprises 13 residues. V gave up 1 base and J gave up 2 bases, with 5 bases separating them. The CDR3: CASSEEGNTEAFF. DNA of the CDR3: TGTGCCAGCAGTGAAGAGGGTAACACTGAAGCTTTCTTT.

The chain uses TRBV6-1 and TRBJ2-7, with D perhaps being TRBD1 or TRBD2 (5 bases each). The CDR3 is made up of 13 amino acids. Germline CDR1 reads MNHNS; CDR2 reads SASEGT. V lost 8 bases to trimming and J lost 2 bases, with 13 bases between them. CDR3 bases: TGTGCCAGCGCGCTGTGGGACCCCTACGAGCAGTACGTC. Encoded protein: CASALWDPYEQYV.

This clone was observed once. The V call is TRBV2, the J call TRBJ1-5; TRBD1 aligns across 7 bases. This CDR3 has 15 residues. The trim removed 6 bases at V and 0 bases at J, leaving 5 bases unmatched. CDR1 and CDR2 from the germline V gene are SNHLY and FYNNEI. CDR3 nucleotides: TGTGCCAGCAGACGGACAGGAAGTAGCAATCAGCCCCAGCATTTT. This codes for CASRRTGSSNQPQHF. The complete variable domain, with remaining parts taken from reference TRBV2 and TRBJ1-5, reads EPEVTQTPSHQVTQMGQEVILRCVPISNHLYFYWYRQILGQKVEFLVSFYNNEISEKSEIFDDQFSVERPDGSNFTLKIRSTKLEDSAMYFCASRRTGSSNQPQHFGDGTRLSIL.

CDR3: CASSLAGQGVTGELFF. The CDR3 DNA reads as TGCGCCAGCAGCTTGGCCGGGCAGGGGGTCACCGGGGAGCTGTTTTTT. The rearrangement links TRBV5-1 to TRBJ2-2; 7 bases align to TRBD1. Per the germline V gene, CDR1 is SGHRS and CDR2 is YFSETQ. The CDR3 runs 16 residues. The V gene end was trimmed by 0 bases and the J gene end by 4 bases; junction bases not matched to a gene: 6.

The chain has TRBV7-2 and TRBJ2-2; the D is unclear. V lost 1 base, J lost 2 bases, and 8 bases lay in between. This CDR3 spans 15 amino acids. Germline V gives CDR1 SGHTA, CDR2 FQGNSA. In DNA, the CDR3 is TGTGCCAGCAGCTTAGATGGTCTTAACACCGGGGAGCTGTTTTTT. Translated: CASSLDGLNTGELFF. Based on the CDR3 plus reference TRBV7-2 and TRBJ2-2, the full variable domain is GAGVSQSPSNKVTEKGKDVELRCDPISGHTALYWYRQSLGQGLEFLIYFQGNSAPDKSGLPSDRFSAERTGGSVSTLTIQRTQQEDSAVYLCASSLDGLNTGELFFGEGSRLTVL.

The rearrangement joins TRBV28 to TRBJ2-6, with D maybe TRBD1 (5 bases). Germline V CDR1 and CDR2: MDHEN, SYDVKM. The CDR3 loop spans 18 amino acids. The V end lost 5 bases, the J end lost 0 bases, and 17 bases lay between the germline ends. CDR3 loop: CASSGNSGASSGANVLTF. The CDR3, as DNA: TGTGCCAGCAGTGGAAATAGTGGGGCCAGCTCTGGGGCCAACGTCCTGACTTTC. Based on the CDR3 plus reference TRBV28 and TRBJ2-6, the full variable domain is DVKVTQSSRYLVKRTGEKVFLECVQDMDHENMFWYRQDPGLGLRLIYFSYDVKMKEKGDIPEGYSVSREKKERFSLILESASTNQTSMYLCASSGNSGASSGANVLTFGAGSRLTVL.

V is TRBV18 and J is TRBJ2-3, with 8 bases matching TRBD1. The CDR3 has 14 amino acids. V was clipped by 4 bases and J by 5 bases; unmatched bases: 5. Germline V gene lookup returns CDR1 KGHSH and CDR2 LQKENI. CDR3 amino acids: CASSRTGTLDTQYF. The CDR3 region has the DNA TGTGCCAGCTCACGGACAGGGACTTTAGATACGCAGTATTTT.

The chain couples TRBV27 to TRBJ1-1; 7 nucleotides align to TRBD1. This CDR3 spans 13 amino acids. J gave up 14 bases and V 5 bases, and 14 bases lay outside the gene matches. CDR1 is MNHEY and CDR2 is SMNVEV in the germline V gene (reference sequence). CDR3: CASSTVTGSLGFF. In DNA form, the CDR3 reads TGTGCCAGCAGTACTGTGACAGGGTCGTTGGGATTCTTT.

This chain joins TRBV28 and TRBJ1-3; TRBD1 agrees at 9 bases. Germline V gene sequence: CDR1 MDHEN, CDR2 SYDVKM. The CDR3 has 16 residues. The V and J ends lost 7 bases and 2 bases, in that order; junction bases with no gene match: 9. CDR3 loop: CASNENTGGTGNTIYF. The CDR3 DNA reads TGTGCCAGCAACGAAAATACAGGGGGCACTGGAAACACCATATATTTT.

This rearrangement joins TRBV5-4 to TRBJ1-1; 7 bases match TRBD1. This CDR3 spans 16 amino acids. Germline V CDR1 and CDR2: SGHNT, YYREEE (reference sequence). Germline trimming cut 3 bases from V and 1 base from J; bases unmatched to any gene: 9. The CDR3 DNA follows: TGTGCCAGCAGCTCGAGAGGGGGCGCCCGGAACACTGAAGCTTTCTTT. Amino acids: CASSSRGGARNTEAFF.